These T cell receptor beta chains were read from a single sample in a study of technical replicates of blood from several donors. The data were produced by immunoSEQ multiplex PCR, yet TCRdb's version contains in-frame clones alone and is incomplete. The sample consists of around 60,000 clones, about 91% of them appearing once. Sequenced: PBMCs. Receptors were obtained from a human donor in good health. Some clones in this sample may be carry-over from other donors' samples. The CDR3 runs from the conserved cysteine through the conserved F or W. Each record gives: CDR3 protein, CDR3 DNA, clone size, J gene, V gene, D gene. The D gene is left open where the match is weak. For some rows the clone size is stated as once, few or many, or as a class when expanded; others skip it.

CDR3: CASSYLGLASYEQYF; DNA: TGTGCCAGCAGCTATCTAGGACTAGCATCCTACGAGCAGTACTTC; size: once; J: TRBJ2-7; V: TRBV27; D: TRBD2
CDR3: CASSPGVGSYNEQFF; DNA: TGTGCCAGCAGCCCGGGGGTTGGATCCTACAATGAGCAGTTCTTC; size: NA; J: TRBJ2-1; V: TRBV6-5; D: NA
CDR3: CASSRERALNTEAFF; DNA: TGTGCCAGCAGCCGCGAGAGGGCCCTGAACACTGAAGCTTTCTTT; size: NA; J: TRBJ1-1; V: TRBV11-2; D: NA
CDR3: CASGGQGGGQPQHF; DNA: TGTGCCAGTGGGGGACAGGGGGGCGGACAGCCCCAGCATTTT; size: NA; J: TRBJ1-5; V: TRBV19; D: TRBD1
CDR3: CASSQDGRVYDEQFF; DNA: TGTGCCAGCAGCCAAGATGGGAGGGTTTACGATGAGCAGTTCTTC; size: NA; J: TRBJ2-1; V: TRBV4-2; D: TRBD2
CDR3: CASSSRQTLLPYEQYF; DNA: TGTGCCAGCTCATCCCGACAGACCCTCCTTCCCTACGAGCAGTACTTC; size: once; J: TRBJ2-7; V: TRBV18; D: NA
CDR3: CASSPGQGGNTIYF; DNA: TGCGCCAGCAGCCCGGGACAGGGAGGAAACACCATATATTTT; size: NA; J: TRBJ1-3; V: TRBV5-1; D: TRBD1
CDR3: CASRGASGRETQYF; DNA: TGTGCCAGCAGGGGGGCTAGCGGGCGGGAGACCCAGTACTTC; size: NA; J: TRBJ2-5; V: TRBV6-5; D: TRBD2
CDR3: CASSQGLGPSTSYNEQFF; DNA: TGTGCCAGCAGCCAAGGGCTTGGGCCAAGCACCTCCTACAATGAGCAGTTCTTC; size: few; J: TRBJ2-1; V: TRBV4-2; D: NA
CDR3: CASSLGHKNIQYF; DNA: TGTGCCAGCAGCCTAGGACACAAAAACATTCAGTACTTC; size: NA; J: TRBJ2-4; V: TRBV9; D: NA
CDR3: CAISVDRDYSNQPQHF; DNA: TGTGCCATCAGTGTGGACAGGGATTATAGCAATCAGCCCCAGCATTTT; size: few; J: TRBJ1-5; V: TRBV10-3; D: TRBD1
CDR3: CASSEGNRVNGYTF; DNA: TGTGCCAGCAGTGAAGGGAACAGGGTTAATGGCTACACCTTC; size: once; J: TRBJ1-2; V: TRBV6-1; D: NA
CDR3: CASRPGGGGPVEQYF; DNA: TGTGCCAGCAGACCCGGAGGGGGAGGGCCAGTGGAGCAGTACTTC; size: NA; J: TRBJ2-7; V: TRBV6-6; D: NA
CDR3: CSGAGTGSEAFF; DNA: TGCAGCGGAGCCGGGACAGGGTCTGAAGCTTTCTTT; size: NA; J: TRBJ1-1; V: TRBV29-1; D: TRBD1
CDR3: CAISEGEGWAEAFF; DNA: TGTGCCATCAGTGAGGGGGAGGGATGGGCTGAAGCTTTCTTT; size: once; J: TRBJ1-1; V: TRBV10-3; D: NA
CDR3: CASSPGGRPETQYF; DNA: TGTGCCAGCTCGCCGGGGGGGAGACCAGAGACCCAGTACTTC; size: NA; J: TRBJ2-5; V: TRBV6-5; D: TRBD2
CDR3: CASSVASGGDTQYF; DNA: TGTGCCAGCAGTGTAGCTAGCGGGGGTGATACGCAGTATTTT; size: NA; J: TRBJ2-3; V: TRBV25-1; D: TRBD2
CDR3: CSASTVREQYF; DNA: TGCAGTGCTTCAACCGTTCGGGAGCAGTACTTC; size: NA; J: TRBJ2-7; V: TRBV20-1; D: NA
CDR3: CASSEKISYEQYF; DNA: TGTGCCAGCAGTGAAAAAATCTCGTACGAGCAGTACTTC; size: NA; J: TRBJ2-7; V: TRBV6-1; D: NA
CDR3: CASSPPTGWMNTEAFF; DNA: TGTGCCAGCTCACCGCCGACAGGGTGGATGAACACTGAAGCTTTCTTT; size: NA; J: TRBJ1-1; V: TRBV18; D: TRBD1
CDR3: CASKRTGDRVNSPLHF; DNA: TGTGCCAGCAAGCGGACGGGGGACAGGGTAAATTCACCCCTCCACTTT; size: NA; J: TRBJ1-6; V: TRBV28; D: TRBD1
CDR3: CASSFGLAVETQYF; DNA: TGCGCCAGCAGCTTTGGACTGGCTGTGGAGACCCAGTACTTC; size: NA; J: TRBJ2-5; V: TRBV5-1; D: NA
CDR3: CASSLGVGEGTEAFF; DNA: TGTGCCAGCAGCTTGGGTGTAGGGGAAGGCACTGAAGCTTTCTTT; size: NA; J: TRBJ1-1; V: TRBV7-2; D: NA
CDR3: CASTSRYGPPGGYGYTF; DNA: TGTGCCAGCACTTCCAGGTACGGGCCACCCGGAGGCTATGGCTACACCTTC; size: NA; J: TRBJ1-2; V: TRBV25-1; D: NA
CDR3: CASSWWASAAQETQYF; DNA: TGTGCCAGCAGCTGGTGGGCTAGCGCCGCCCAAGAGACCCAGTACTTC; size: NA; J: TRBJ2-5; V: TRBV7-2; D: NA
CDR3: CAAADTNNSPLHF; DNA: TGTGCCGCCGCGGACACCAATAATTCACCCCTCCACTTT; size: NA; J: TRBJ1-6; V: TRBV6-1; D: NA
CDR3: CASSHERGGPTEAFF; DNA: TGCGCCAGCAGCCACGAAAGGGGGGGGCCCACTGAAGCTTTCTTT; size: NA; J: TRBJ1-1; V: TRBV4-3; D: NA
CDR3: CASSLGQTNTEAFF; DNA: TGCGCCAGCAGCTTGGGACAGACTAACACTGAAGCTTTCTTT; size: few; J: TRBJ1-1; V: TRBV5-1; D: NA
CDR3: CASSSLGRQGYSPLHF; DNA: TGTGCCAGCAGCTCCCTCGGCAGACAGGGGTATTCACCCCTCCACTTT; size: NA; J: TRBJ1-6; V: TRBV7-6; D: TRBD1
CDR3: CASSRDTTEETQYF; DNA: TGTGCCAGCAGCCGGGACACAACCGAAGAGACCCAGTACTTC; size: NA; J: TRBJ2-5; V: TRBV7-6; D: NA
CDR3: CASSQGLGEQFF; DNA: TGTGCCAGCAGCCAGGGTTTAGGGGAGCAGTTCTTC; size: NA; J: TRBJ2-1; V: TRBV13; D: NA
CDR3: CASSQGERDRGVDTQYF; DNA: TGTGCCAGCAGCCAAGGCGAGCGGGACAGGGGAGTAGATACGCAGTATTTT; size: NA; J: TRBJ2-3; V: TRBV4-2; D: TRBD1
CDR3: CASSPQSGEGEKLFF; DNA: TGCGCCAGCAGCCCCCAGTCCGGGGAGGGGGAAAAACTGTTTTTT; size: NA; J: TRBJ1-4; V: TRBV5-1; D: NA
CDR3: CASSDSSSTDTQYF; DNA: TGCGCCAGCAGCGATAGCTCAAGCACAGATACGCAGTATTTT; size: NA; J: TRBJ2-3; V: TRBV5-1; D: NA
CDR3: CASSSRLAGTNTDTQYF; DNA: TGTGCCAGCAGCAGCCGACTAGCGGGGACCAACACAGATACGCAGTATTTT; size: NA; J: TRBJ2-3; V: TRBV7-8; D: TRBD2
CDR3: CASSFVSSSYEQYF; DNA: TGTGCCAGCAGCTTCGTGTCGAGCTCCTACGAGCAGTACTTC; size: once; J: TRBJ2-7; V: TRBV11-2; D: NA
CDR3: CASGFGRDTIYF; DNA: TGTGCTAGTGGTTTTGGGCGGGACACCATATATTTT; size: NA; J: TRBJ1-3; V: TRBV12-5; D: NA
CDR3: CATSVGRTLAGWTYEQYF; DNA: TGTGCCACCAGCGTCGGAAGGACCCTAGCGGGGTGGACCTACGAGCAGTACTTC; size: NA; J: TRBJ2-7; V: TRBV15; D: TRBD2
CDR3: CASSARPLSTEAFF; DNA: TGTGCCAGCAGCGCCAGGCCCTTGAGCACTGAAGCTTTCTTT; size: NA; J: TRBJ1-1; V: TRBV9; D: NA
CDR3: CASSLLHNLGRNTIYF; DNA: TGTGCCAGCAGCTTACTCCACAATCTAGGCAGAAACACCATATATTTT; size: NA; J: TRBJ1-3; V: TRBV7-2; D: NA
CDR3: CASSLRTGGQSNQPQHF; DNA: TGTGCCAGCAGTTTACGGACAGGGGGCCAGAGCAATCAGCCCCAGCATTTT; size: NA; J: TRBJ1-5; V: TRBV28; D: TRBD1
CDR3: CAWTGSYNSPLHF; DNA: TGTGCCTGGACAGGCTCCTATAATTCACCCCTCCACTTT; size: NA; J: TRBJ1-6; V: TRBV30; D: NA
CDR3: CASSTNRGQPQHF; DNA: TGTGCCAGCAGCACCAACAGGGGTCAGCCCCAGCATTTT; size: once; J: TRBJ1-5; V: TRBV6-5; D: TRBD1
CDR3: CASREMGTGLANYGYTF; DNA: TGTGCCAGCAGGGAAATGGGGACAGGCTTAGCTAACTATGGCTACACCTTC; size: NA; J: TRBJ1-2; V: TRBV6-1; D: TRBD1
CDR3: CASSHPGQGPDTQYF; DNA: TGTGCCAGCAGTCATCCGGGACAGGGGCCAGATACGCAGTATTTT; size: NA; J: TRBJ2-3; V: TRBV6-6; D: TRBD1
CDR3: CASSVDINQPQHF; DNA: TGTGCCAGCAGCGTAGACATAAATCAGCCCCAGCATTTT; size: NA; J: TRBJ1-5; V: TRBV9; D: NA
CDR3: CASSPPEGPMNTEAFF; DNA: TGTGCCAGCAGCCCACCTGAGGGCCCCATGAACACTGAAGCTTTCTTT; size: NA; J: TRBJ1-1; V: TRBV7-9; D: NA
CDR3: CASSLGQGTTEAFF; DNA: TGTGCCAGCAGCTTAGGACAGGGGACCACTGAAGCTTTCTTT; size: NA; J: TRBJ1-1; V: TRBV7-9; D: TRBD1
CDR3: CASSLGRLLGTDTQYF; DNA: TGTGCCAGCAGCTTGGGCAGGCTTTTAGGCACAGATACGCAGTATTTT; size: NA; J: TRBJ2-3; V: TRBV5-6; D: NA
CDR3: CASGQPYGYTF; DNA: TGTGCCAGCGGGCAGCCCTATGGCTACACCTTC; size: NA; J: TRBJ1-2; V: TRBV6-1; D: NA